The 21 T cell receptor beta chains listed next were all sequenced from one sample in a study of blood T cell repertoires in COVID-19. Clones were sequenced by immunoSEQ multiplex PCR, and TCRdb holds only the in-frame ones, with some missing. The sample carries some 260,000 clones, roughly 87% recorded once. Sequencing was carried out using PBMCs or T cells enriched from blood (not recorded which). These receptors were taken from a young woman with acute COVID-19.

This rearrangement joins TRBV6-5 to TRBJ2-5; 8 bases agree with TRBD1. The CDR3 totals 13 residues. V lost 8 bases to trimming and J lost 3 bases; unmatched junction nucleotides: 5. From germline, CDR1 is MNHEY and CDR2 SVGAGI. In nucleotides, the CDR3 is TGTGCCAGCTCCCAGGGGGCAGAAGAGACCCAGTACTTC. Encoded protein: CASSQGAEETQYF.

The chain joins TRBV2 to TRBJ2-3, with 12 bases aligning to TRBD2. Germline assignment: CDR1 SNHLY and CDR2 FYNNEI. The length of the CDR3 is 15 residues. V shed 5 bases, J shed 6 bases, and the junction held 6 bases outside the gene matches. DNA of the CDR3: TGTGCCAGCAGTTCGACTAGCGGGAGTTTTGATACGCAGTATTTT. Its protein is CASSSTSGSFDTQYF. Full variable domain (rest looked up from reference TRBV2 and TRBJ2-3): EPEVTQTPSHQVTQMGQEVILRCVPISNHLYFYWYRQILGQKVEFLVSFYNNEISEKSEIFDDQFSVERPDGSNFTLKIRSTKLEDSAMYFCASSSTSGSFDTQYFGPGTRLTVL.

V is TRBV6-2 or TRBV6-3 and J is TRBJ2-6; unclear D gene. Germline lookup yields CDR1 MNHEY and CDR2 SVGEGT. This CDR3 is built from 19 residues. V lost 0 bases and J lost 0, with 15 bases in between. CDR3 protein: CASSYSQGGTYSGANVLTF. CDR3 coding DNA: TGTGCCAGCAGTTACTCGCAAGGCGGAACTTACTCTGGGGCCAACGTCCTGACTTTC.

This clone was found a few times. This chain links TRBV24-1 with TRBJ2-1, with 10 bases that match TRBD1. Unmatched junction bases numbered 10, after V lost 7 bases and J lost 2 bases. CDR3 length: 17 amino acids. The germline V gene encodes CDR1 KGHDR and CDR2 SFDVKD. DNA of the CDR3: TGTGCCACCAGGGCGACGGGGGGGACAGGGGCCTACAATGAGCAGTTCTTC. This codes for CATRATGGTGAYNEQFF.

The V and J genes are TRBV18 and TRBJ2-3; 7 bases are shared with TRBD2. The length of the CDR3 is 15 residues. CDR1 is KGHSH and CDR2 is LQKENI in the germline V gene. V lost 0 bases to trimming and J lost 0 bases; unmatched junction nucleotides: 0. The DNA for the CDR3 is TGTGCCAGCTCACCACCGGGGGGGAGCACAGATACGCAGTATTTT. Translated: CASSPPGGSTDTQYF.

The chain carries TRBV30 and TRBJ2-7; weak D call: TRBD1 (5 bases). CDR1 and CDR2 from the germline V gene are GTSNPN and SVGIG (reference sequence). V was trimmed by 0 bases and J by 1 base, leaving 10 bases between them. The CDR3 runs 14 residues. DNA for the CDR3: TGTGCCTGGAGTGTACCAGGGAAATCCTACGAGCAGTACTTC. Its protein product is CAWSVPGKSYEQYF.

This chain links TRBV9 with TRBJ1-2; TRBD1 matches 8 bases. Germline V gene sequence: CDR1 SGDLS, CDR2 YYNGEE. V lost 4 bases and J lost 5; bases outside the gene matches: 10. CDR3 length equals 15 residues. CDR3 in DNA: TGTGCCAGCAGCTCACCGACAGGGGAGGATTATGGCTACACCTTC. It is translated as CASSSPTGEDYGYTF.

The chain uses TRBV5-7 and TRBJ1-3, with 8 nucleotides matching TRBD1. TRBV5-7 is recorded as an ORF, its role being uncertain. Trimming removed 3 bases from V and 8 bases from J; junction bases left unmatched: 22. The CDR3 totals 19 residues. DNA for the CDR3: TGTGCCAGCAGCTGCATCGCCAGGGGGCCTAATATTTCAGCACACACCATATATTTT. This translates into CASSCIARGPNISAHTIYF.

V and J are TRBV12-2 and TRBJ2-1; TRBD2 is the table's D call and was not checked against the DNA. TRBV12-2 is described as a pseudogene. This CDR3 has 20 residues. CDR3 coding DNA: TGTGCAAGTCGCTCCCTCCCGGGACTAGCGTATCAGAAGGGCGACAATGAGCAGTTCTTC. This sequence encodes CASRSLPGLAYQKGDNEQFF.

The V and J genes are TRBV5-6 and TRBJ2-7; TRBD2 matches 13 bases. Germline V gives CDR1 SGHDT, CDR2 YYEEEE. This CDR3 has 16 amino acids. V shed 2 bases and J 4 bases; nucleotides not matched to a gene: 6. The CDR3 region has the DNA TGTGCCAGCAGCTTTGGACTAGCGGGGGCTAGGTACGAGCAGTACTTC. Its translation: CASSFGLAGARYEQYF.

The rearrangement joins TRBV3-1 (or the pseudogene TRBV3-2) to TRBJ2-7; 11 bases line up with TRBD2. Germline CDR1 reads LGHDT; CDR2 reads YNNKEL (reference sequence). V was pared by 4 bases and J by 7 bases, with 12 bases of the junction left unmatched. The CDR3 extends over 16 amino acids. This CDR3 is CASSLRLAGTLGEQYF. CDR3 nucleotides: TGTGCCAGCAGCCTTAGACTAGCGGGGACCTTGGGGGAGCAGTACTTC.

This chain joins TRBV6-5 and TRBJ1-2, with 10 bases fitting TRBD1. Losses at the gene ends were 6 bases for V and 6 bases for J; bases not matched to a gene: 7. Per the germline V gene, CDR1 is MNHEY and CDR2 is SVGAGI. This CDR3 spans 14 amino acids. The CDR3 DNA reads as TGTGCCAGCAGAACCGGAGACAGGGGGCATGGCTACACCTTC. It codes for CASRTGDRGHGYTF.

The chain's CDR3 is CASSYPAGGLPLYGYTF. DNA for the CDR3: TGTGCCAGCAGTTACCCTGCAGGGGGGCTGCCCCTCTATGGCTACACCTTC. The chain joins TRBV6-2 or TRBV6-3 to TRBJ1-2; 7 bases map to TRBD1. Germline trimming cut 2 bases from V and 4 bases from J; bases unmatched to any gene: 13. This CDR3 comprises 17 residues. Germline-derived CDR1 and CDR2 are MNHEY and SVGEGT.

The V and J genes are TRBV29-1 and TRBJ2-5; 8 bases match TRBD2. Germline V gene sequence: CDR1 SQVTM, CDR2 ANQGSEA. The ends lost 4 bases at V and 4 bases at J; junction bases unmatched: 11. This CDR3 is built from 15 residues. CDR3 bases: TGCAGCGTTGTAGGCGGGGGGCTTGGCCCAGAGACCCAGTACTTC. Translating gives CSVVGGGLGPETQYF. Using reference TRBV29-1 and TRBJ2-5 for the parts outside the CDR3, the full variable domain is SAVISQKPSRDICQRGTSLTIQCQVDSQVTMMFWYRQQPGQSLTLIATANQGSEATYESGFVIDKFPISRPNLTFSTLTVSNMSPEDSSIYLCSVVGGGLGPETQYFGPGTRLLVL.

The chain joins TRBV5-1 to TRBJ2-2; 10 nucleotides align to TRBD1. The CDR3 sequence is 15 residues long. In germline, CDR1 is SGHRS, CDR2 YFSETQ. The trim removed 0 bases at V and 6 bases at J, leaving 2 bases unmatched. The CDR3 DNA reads TGCGCCAGCAGCTTGGGACAGGGGGCGCCCGGGGAGCTGTTTTTT. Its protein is CASSLGQGAPGELFF. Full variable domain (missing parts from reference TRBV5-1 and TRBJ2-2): KAGVTQTPRYLIKTRGQQVTLSCSPISGHRSVSWYQQTPGQGLQFLFEYFSETQRNKGNFPGRFSGRQFSNSRSEMNVSTLELGDSALYLCASSLGQGAPGELFFGEGSRLTVL.

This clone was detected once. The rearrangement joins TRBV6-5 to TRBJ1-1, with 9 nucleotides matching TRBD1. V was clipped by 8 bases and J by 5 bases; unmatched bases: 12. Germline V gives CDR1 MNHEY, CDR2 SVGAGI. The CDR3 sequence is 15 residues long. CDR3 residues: CASLLRRDRETEAFF. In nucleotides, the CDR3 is TGTGCCAGCCTTCTACGCCGGGACAGGGAGACTGAAGCTTTCTTT.

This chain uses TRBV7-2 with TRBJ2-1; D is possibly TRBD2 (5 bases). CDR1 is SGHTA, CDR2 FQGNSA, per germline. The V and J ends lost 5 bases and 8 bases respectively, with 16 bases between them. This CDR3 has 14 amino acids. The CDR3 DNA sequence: TGTGCCAGCAGCCCGGACTCGTTTAACGATGAGCAGTTCTTC. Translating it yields CASSPDSFNDEQFF.

The CDR3 loop reads CASSQDRGRASTGELFF. The CDR3 nucleotides read TGCGCCAGCAGCCAAGATAGGGGGCGGGCCAGTACCGGGGAGCTGTTTTTT. The chain is built from TRBV4-1 and TRBJ2-2, with 7 positions matching TRBD1. The V and J ends lost 0 bases and 5 bases, in that order; junction bases with no gene match: 9. CDR1 is MGHRA and CDR2 is YSYEKL in the germline V gene. CDR3 length: 17 residues.

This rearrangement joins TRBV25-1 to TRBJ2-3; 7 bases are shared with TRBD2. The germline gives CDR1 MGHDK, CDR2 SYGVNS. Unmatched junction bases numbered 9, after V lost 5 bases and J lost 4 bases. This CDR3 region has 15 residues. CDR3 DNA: TGTGCCAGCAGTTCGCCCGGTGGGGGGGCAGATACGCAGTATTTT. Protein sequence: CASSSPGGGADTQYF.

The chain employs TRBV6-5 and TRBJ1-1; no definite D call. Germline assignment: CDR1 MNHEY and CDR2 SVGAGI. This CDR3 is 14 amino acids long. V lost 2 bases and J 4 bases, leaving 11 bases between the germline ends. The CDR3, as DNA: TGTGCCAGCAGTTACGGAGGACGGGGCACTGAAGCTTTCTTT. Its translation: CASSYGGRGTEAFF.

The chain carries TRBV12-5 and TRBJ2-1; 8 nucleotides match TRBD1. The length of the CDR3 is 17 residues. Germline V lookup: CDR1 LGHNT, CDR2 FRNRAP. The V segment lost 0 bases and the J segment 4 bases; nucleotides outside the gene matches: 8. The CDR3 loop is CASGLVPAGGLYNEQFF. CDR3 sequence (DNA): TGTGCTAGTGGTTTGGTACCGGCAGGGGGCCTGTACAATGAGCAGTTCTTC. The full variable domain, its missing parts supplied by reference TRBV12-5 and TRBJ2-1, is DARVTQTPRHKVTEMGQEVTMRCQPILGHNTVFWYRQTMMQGLELLAYFRNRAPLDDSGMPKDRFSAEMPDATLATLKIQPSEPRDSAVYFCASGLVPAGGLYNEQFFGPGTRLTVL.